A selection of T cell receptor beta chains follows, all from one sample in a study of shared clonotypes between healthy human individuals. Profiled with immunoSEQ multiplex PCR; TCRdb holds only in-frame clones, not every one. Found here are roughly 2 million clones, approximately 95% of them singletons; the top ten hold 0.13%. The sequencing sample was made of naive CD4+ T cells sorted from blood. The receptors here all came from a man aged 18-30 years in good health. CDR3s leave out the opening cysteine and the closing phenylalanine or tryptophan. Fields, in order: clone size, J gene, V gene, CDR3 protein. Not all rows give a size; the values are once, few, many and, for expanded clones, a class.

clone size: .
J gene: TRBJ2-6
V gene: TRBV25-1
CDR3 protein: ASSEVGSGANVLT

clone size: .
J gene: TRBJ1-6
V gene: TRBV7-9
CDR3 protein: ASSREWGRGWNSPLH

clone size: .
J gene: TRBJ2-1
V gene: TRBV11-3
CDR3 protein: ASSADSLKYNEQF

clone size: .
J gene: TRBJ1-3
V gene: TRBV2
CDR3 protein: ASSSDRTSSGNTIY

clone size: once
J gene: TRBJ1-2
V gene: TRBV10-3
CDR3 protein: AIGAGDGYT

clone size: .
J gene: TRBJ2-7
V gene: TRBV6-1
CDR3 protein: ASSEILGGLSYEQY

clone size: once
J gene: TRBJ2-1
V gene: TRBV29-1
CDR3 protein: SVEGTGGFYNEQF

clone size: .
J gene: TRBJ2-7
V gene: TRBV2
CDR3 protein: ASSEVQGATYEQY

clone size: .
J gene: TRBJ1-2
V gene: TRBV11-2
CDR3 protein: ARLRVSYT

clone size: .
J gene: TRBJ2-6
V gene: TRBV4-1
CDR3 protein: ASSQVIAGGAGANVLT

clone size: once
J gene: TRBJ2-7
V gene: TRBV6-5
CDR3 protein: ASSYSWTGKGEQY

clone size: .
J gene: TRBJ2-1
V gene: TRBV9
CDR3 protein: ASSYKPTSGGISEQF

clone size: .
J gene: TRBJ1-1
V gene: TRBV7-2
CDR3 protein: ASRKRGVGEAF

clone size: .
J gene: TRBJ2-1
V gene: TRBV4-1
CDR3 protein: ASSQEGRTAWNEQF

clone size: .
J gene: TRBJ1-3
V gene: TRBV6-1
CDR3 protein: ASRPELVGNTIY

clone size: .
J gene: TRBJ1-6
V gene: TRBV6-5
CDR3 protein: ASSYSGTGRNSPLH

clone size: .
J gene: TRBJ1-5
V gene: TRBV25-1
CDR3 protein: ASSARGKGNQPQH

clone size: once
J gene: TRBJ1-2
V gene: TRBV6-1
CDR3 protein: ASSEDGTVYGYT

clone size: .
J gene: TRBJ2-3
V gene: TRBV7-3
CDR3 protein: ASSRSGTSGNRLY

clone size: .
J gene: TRBJ2-7
V gene: TRBV5-1
CDR3 protein: ASSLRGQNYEQY

clone size: .
J gene: TRBJ1-2
V gene: TRBV2
CDR3 protein: ASSVDRVYGYT

clone size: once
J gene: TRBJ2-1
V gene: TRBV7-2
CDR3 protein: ASRELAGGEQF

clone size: .
J gene: TRBJ2-6
V gene: TRBV9
CDR3 protein: ASSVGVGANVLT

clone size: once
J gene: TRBJ1-2
V gene: TRBV5-3
CDR3 protein: ARSVRDRRYYGYT